The 30 T cell receptor beta chains below all came from one sample that was sequenced in a study of CD8 T cells in Susac syndrome. It was with random hexamers that roughly 0.5 to 1 ug RNA was reverse transcribed. TCRdb processed the immunoSEQ multiplex PCR reads anew with MiXCR; each CDR3 protein has one entry. The sample has about 180,000 distinct CDR3 sequences; about 94% are singletons. The sample taken for sequencing was CD4+ T cells from PBMCs. Receptor source: a human donor with multiple sclerosis.

This clonotype came up once. This chain links TRBV20-1 with TRBJ1-4, with D possibly TRBD1 on 5 matching bases. The CDR3 consists of 13 residues. Germline loops: CDR1 DFQATT, CDR2 SNEGSKA (reference sequence). Trimming shortened V by 1 base and J by 6 bases, and 9 bases separated the two germline ends. CDR3 DNA: TGCAGTGCTAGAGTGACAGTAGATGAAAAACTGTTTTTT. Amino acid sequence: CSARVTVDEKLFF.

This chain uses TRBV7-9 with TRBJ2-3; D call uncertain. The CDR3 contains 13 residues. The V gene lost 5 bases and the J gene lost 0 bases, with 6 bases spanning the gap. Germline V gives CDR1 SEHNR, CDR2 FQNEAQ (reference sequence). Here the CDR3 reads CASSIPSTDTQYF. CDR3 DNA sequence: TGTGCCAGCAGCATACCTAGCACAGATACGCAGTATTTT. The variable domain in full, completed from reference TRBV7-9 and TRBJ2-3, reads DTGVSQNPRHKITKRGQNVTFRCDPISEHNRLYWYRQTLGQGPEFLTYFQNEAQLEKSRLLSDRFSAERPKGSFSTLEIQRTEQGDSAMYLCASSIPSTDTQYFGPGTRLTVL.

This chain links TRBV19 with TRBJ2-7; the D gene is possibly TRBD1 (7 bases). Germline V gene lookup returns CDR1 LNHDA and CDR2 SQIVND (reference sequence). CDR3 length equals 14 residues. The V end was cut by 6 bases, the J end by 6 bases, with 18 bases between. CDR3 bases: TGTGCCAGTAGCGTTGGAGGGGGCCGAGGCGAGCAGTACTTC. It yields the protein CASSVGGGRGEQYF.

The rearrangement joins TRBV30 to TRBJ2-1, with D uncertain. The CDR3 is made up of 13 amino acids. Germline V gene data show CDR1 as GTSNPN and CDR2 as SVGIG (reference sequence). Trimming pared 0 bases from V and 5 bases from J, leaving 8 bases between. The DNA for the CDR3 is TGTGCCTGGAGTGTAGGGCGTAACAATGAGCAGTTCTTC. This translates into CAWSVGRNNEQFF.

This chain joins TRBV30 and TRBJ1-2, with D maybe TRBD1 (6 bases). V was shortened by 0 bases and J by 7 bases, with 12 bases between the two germline ends. The CDR3 has 13 residues. Germline assignment: CDR1 GTSNPN and CDR2 SVGIG (reference sequence). The CDR3 region is CAWSVSGGSGYTF. The CDR3 nucleotides are TGTGCCTGGAGTGTTTCCGGGGGCAGTGGCTACACCTTC.

The table lists this clonotype with a count of one. The chain has TRBV30 and TRBJ1-1; D ambiguous. The V end was cut by 2 bases, the J end by 5 bases, with 9 bases between. The CDR3 is made up of 12 amino acids. Germline assignment: CDR1 GTSNPN and CDR2 SVGIG (reference sequence). This chain's CDR3 is CAWSRLGTEAFF. DNA for the CDR3: TGTGCCTGGAGTAGGTTAGGGACTGAAGCTTTCTTT.

The rearrangement uses TRBV27 and TRBJ1-5; 9 bases map to TRBD1. This CDR3 spans 15 amino acids. Unmatched junction bases numbered 8, after V lost 5 bases and J lost 6 bases. In germline, CDR1 is MNHEY, CDR2 SMNVEV (reference sequence). The DNA of the CDR3 is TGTGCCAGCAGTATGGGGACAGGGTACGGTCAGCCCCAGCATTTT. Its protein product is CASSMGTGYGQPQHF.

The chain employs TRBV10-3 and TRBJ1-1; 7 bases align to TRBD1. CDR3 length equals 15 residues. Trimming took 3 bases from V and 5 from J; bases not matched to a gene: 9. Looked up from germline, CDR1 is ENHRY and CDR2 is SYGVKD. CDR3 region: CAISERQGVGTEAFF. DNA for the CDR3: TGTGCCATCAGTGAAAGGCAGGGGGTTGGGACTGAAGCTTTCTTT.

This clonotype came up once. The V call is TRBV30, the J call TRBJ2-5; D possibly corresponds to TRBD1 (6 bases). The germline V gene encodes CDR1 GTSNPN and CDR2 SVGIG (reference sequence). This CDR3 region has 13 residues. V was pared by 0 bases and J by 5 bases, with 10 bases between. CDR3 in DNA: TGTGCCTGGAGTGTACAGGGTCCGGAGACCCAGTACTTC. Protein: CAWSVQGPETQYF. Full variable domain (outside the CDR3, taken from reference TRBV30 and TRBJ2-5): SQTIHQWPATLVQPVGSPLSLECTVEGTSNPNLYWYRQAAGRGLQLLFYSVGIGQISSEVPQNLSASRPQDRQFILSSKKLLLSDSGFYLCAWSVQGPETQYFGPGTRLLVL.

CDR3: CSAASSYNSPLHF. The CDR3, as DNA: TGCAGTGCAGCTAGCTCCTATAATTCACCCCTCCACTTT. The V call is TRBV20-1, the J call TRBJ1-6; no clear D gene. This CDR3 spans 13 amino acids. V was shortened by 6 bases and J by 0 bases, with 6 bases between the two germline ends. From germline, CDR1 is DFQATT and CDR2 SNEGSKA (reference sequence).

The V and J genes are TRBV7-7 and TRBJ2-1, with 10 bases lining up with TRBD1. Germline V gene data show CDR1 as SSHAT and CDR2 as FNYEAQ (reference sequence). J lost 5 bases, V lost 5 bases, and 6 bases had no gene match. The CDR3 totals 15 residues. The CDR3 DNA is TGTGCCAGCAGCCCCGTCGGGACAGGGGACAATGAGCAGTTCTTC. It encodes CASSPVGTGDNEQFF.

In its sample, this clonotype was seen once. The chain links TRBV7-9 to TRBJ2-7, with 7 bases that match TRBD1. The trim removed 7 bases at V and 5 bases at J, leaving 8 bases unmatched. This CDR3 has 13 residues. The germline V gene encodes CDR1 SEHNR and CDR2 FQNEAQ (reference sequence). Written as DNA, the CDR3 is TGTGCCAGCACCTCGACAGGGTCGAACGAGCAGTACTTC. Translation: CASTSTGSNEQYF.

The DNA of the CDR3 is TGTGCCAGCAGTTTTAGGGCGACTAGTCAAGAGACCCAGTACTTC. Its protein is CASSFRATSQETQYF. The chain carries TRBV12-3 or TRBV12-4 and TRBJ2-5; D may be TRBD2 (6 bases). The ends were cut back, 3 bases at V and 2 bases at J, with 13 bases in the middle. This CDR3 comprises 15 residues.

The gene calls are TRBV20-1 and TRBJ2-3, with 14 bases identical to TRBD2. This CDR3 region has 15 residues. J was trimmed by 0 bases and V by 6 bases; bases with no gene match: 2. Germline lookup yields CDR1 DFQATT and CDR2 SNEGSKA (reference sequence). This CDR3 reads CSARLAGGSTDTQYF. The CDR3 region has the DNA TGCAGTGCGAGACTAGCGGGGGGGAGCACAGATACGCAGTATTTT.

This clonotype showed up just a few times. This chain connects TRBV20-1 to TRBJ2-3, with 12 bases that match TRBD2. Germline trimming cut 5 bases from V and 5 bases from J; bases unmatched to any gene: 5. Germline assignment: CDR1 DFQATT and CDR2 SNEGSKA (reference sequence). This CDR3 contains 14 residues. DNA of the CDR3: TGCAGTGCTCCTAGCGGGGGGGCCCTAGATACGCAGTATTTT. The encoded protein is CSAPSGGALDTQYF.

This clonotype has only one observation. The V call is TRBV6-1, the J call TRBJ1-2; TRBD1 matches 9 bases. The junction had 10 bases not matched to a gene; V was cut back by 5 bases and J by 0 bases. The CDR3 sequence is 17 residues long. The V gene's germline CDR1 is MNHNS and CDR2 SASEGT. The CDR3 loop reads CASSPHGQGFSNYGYTF. CDR3 sequence (DNA): TGTGCCAGCAGTCCACACGGACAGGGGTTTTCTAACTATGGCTACACCTTC.

The chain joins TRBV6-5 to TRBJ2-5; tentatively, D is TRBD1 or TRBD2 (6 bases each). V was shortened by 5 bases and J by 6 bases, with 16 bases between the two germline ends. From germline, CDR1 is MNHEY and CDR2 SVGAGI. The CDR3 covers 14 residues. CDR3 coding DNA: TGTGCCAGCAGTCCGTCGGGGGCGCACAAGACCCAGTACTTC. As protein: CASSPSGAHKTQYF.

The chain joins TRBV27 to TRBJ1-6; 7 bases fit TRBD1. CDR3 length equals 13 residues. Trimming took 6 bases from V and 9 from J; bases not matched to a gene: 5. Per germline, CDR1 MNHEY and CDR2 SMNVEV (reference sequence). CDR3 bases: TGTGCCAGCAGAGGGGCAGGGGGTTCACCCCTCCACTTT. Translating it yields CASRGAGGSPLHF.

The chain has TRBV5-6 and TRBJ2-7, with D uncertain. This CDR3 comprises 15 residues. The V gene lost 4 bases and the J gene lost 4 bases, with 18 bases spanning the gap. Per germline, CDR1 SGHDT and CDR2 YYEEEE. The CDR3 reads CASSLVSLSDYEQYF. The CDR3 region has the DNA TGTGCCAGCAGCCTCGTAAGCTTATCAGATTACGAGCAGTACTTC.

This clonotype occurred once. V usage is TRBV12-3 or TRBV12-4 and J usage is TRBJ2-3; TRBD2 aligns across 15 bases. Trimming removed 5 bases from V and 0 bases from J; junction bases left unmatched: 6. The CDR3 length is 18 residues. The CDR3 spells CASSLGLAGGPSTDTQYF. For the CDR3, the DNA is TGTGCCAGCAGTCTGGGACTAGCGGGGGGACCTAGCACAGATACGCAGTATTTT.

The chain links TRBV20-1 to TRBJ2-5; tentative D call: TRBD1 (5 bases). Germline-derived CDR1 and CDR2 are DFQATT and SNEGSKA (reference sequence). The CDR3 has 15 residues. Trimming took 6 bases from V and 2 from J, leaving 19 bases between them. The CDR3 protein is CSAGLGHLGQETQYF. The CDR3 DNA is TGCAGTGCGGGGCTGGGTCATTTAGGTCAAGAGACCCAGTACTTC.

This sequence joins TRBV29-1 and TRBJ2-6; TRBD2 is a possible D gene (6 bases). In germline, CDR1 is SQVTM, CDR2 ANQGSEA. This CDR3 region has 13 residues. Trimming took off 5 bases at V and 4 bases at J, with 9 bases between the two ends. The CDR3 nucleotides are TGCAGCGTTCCCCGGGAGGGGGCCAACGTCCTGACTTTC. The encoded protein is CSVPREGANVLTF.

The genes are TRBV20-1 and TRBJ1-2, with D possibly being TRBD1 (5 bases). V was shortened by 1 base and J by 1 base, with 7 bases between the two germline ends. CDR3 length: 13 residues. Germline CDR1 and CDR2: DFQATT and SNEGSKA (reference sequence). CDR3 amino acids: CSARVDSNYGYTF. CDR3 DNA sequence: TGCAGTGCTAGAGTCGACAGTAACTATGGCTACACCTTC.

The chain joins TRBV7-9 to TRBJ2-5, with 11 nucleotides matching TRBD2. This CDR3 is 15 amino acids long. Germline-derived CDR1 and CDR2 are SEHNR and FQNEAQ (reference sequence). The junction had 2 bases not matched to a gene; V was cut back by 0 bases and J by 5 bases. The CDR3 loop reads CASSLASGGAETQYF. In nucleotides, the CDR3 is TGTGCCAGCAGCTTAGCTAGCGGGGGGGCCGAGACCCAGTACTTC.

This chain connects TRBV3-1 to TRBJ1-1, with D unclear. Trimming took 0 bases from V and 2 from J, leaving 7 bases between them. The CDR3 is made up of 14 amino acids. Germline CDR1 reads LGHDT; CDR2 reads YNNKEL (reference sequence). CDR3 sequence: CASSQDSTNTEAFF. Written as DNA, the CDR3 is TGTGCCAGCAGCCAAGACAGCACCAACACTGAAGCTTTCTTT.

The V and J genes are TRBV2 and TRBJ2-2; the D call may be TRBD1 or TRBD2 (5 bases each). The length of the CDR3 is 18 residues. V lost 0 bases, J lost 6 bases, and 20 bases lay in between. The germline V gene encodes CDR1 SNHLY and CDR2 FYNNEI. The CDR3 DNA sequence: TGTGCCAGCAGTGAAGCGCGTCTAGGGGTGGGAGCACCCGGGGAGCTGTTTTTT. Residues: CASSEARLGVGAPGELFF.

This chain joins TRBV30 and TRBJ1-5; D remains unclear. Germline V gene sequence: CDR1 GTSNPN, CDR2 SVGIG (reference sequence). The CDR3 consists of 12 residues. V was shortened by 2 bases and J by 6 bases, with 8 bases between the two germline ends. CDR3: CAWSSSGQPQHF. The CDR3 nucleotides are TGTGCCTGGAGTTCCAGCGGTCAGCCCCAGCATTTT. Combining the CDR3 with reference TRBV30 and TRBJ1-5 gives the whole variable domain SQTIHQWPATLVQPVGSPLSLECTVEGTSNPNLYWYRQAAGRGLQLLFYSVGIGQISSEVPQNLSASRPQDRQFILSSKKLLLSDSGFYLCAWSSSGQPQHFGDGTRLSIL.

This sequence joins TRBV30 and TRBJ1-5, with D maybe TRBD1 (5 bases). CDR3 size: 15 residues. Germline CDR1 GTSNPN, CDR2 SVGIG (reference sequence). V shed 4 bases and J shed 0 bases, with 13 bases lying between them. This chain's CDR3 is CAWNPMGHSNQPQHF. CDR3 in DNA: TGTGCCTGGAATCCTATGGGGCATAGCAATCAGCCCCAGCATTTT.

The J gene is TRBJ1-1, the V gene TRBV23-1; unclear D gene. TRBV23-1 is an ORF, with its function uncertain. The CDR3 spans 15 residues. Between the trimmed V and J ends, which lost 4 bases and 5 bases, there was a span of 17 bases. The DNA of the CDR3 is TGCGCCAGCAGTCCAGAGCGGGGAGGGAAGACTGAAGCTTTCTTT. It encodes CASSPERGGKTEAFF.

V and J are TRBV12-3 or TRBV12-4 and TRBJ2-7, with D maybe TRBD1 (5 bases). The CDR3 covers 16 residues. V was cut by 2 bases and J by 5 bases, with 19 bases left in between. The CDR3 DNA is TGTGCCAGCAGTTTAAGTTCCAGGGCCGGAAAAAACGAGCAGTACTTC. Amino acids: CASSLSSRAGKNEQYF.